This TCR beta chain stems from a study of blood T cells in healthy people across ages. Trimming left V 0 bases short and J 4 bases short, with 12 bases between. This CDR3 contains 15 residues. Germline-derived CDR1 and CDR2 are DFQATT and SNEGSKA (reference sequence). Each sample had at least 7 million PBMCs isolated. This clonotype has more than one count but fewer than ten. Its antigen is unidentified. Primers used in a second PCR of about 6 to 11 cycles were a sample-barcoded 5' primer and a J-beta primer mix. Every cDNA was tagged by a template-switch adaptor with 12 random nucleotides. MiXCR, applied by TCRdb to the 5' RACE reads, yields one record per CDR3 protein. Among hundreds of thousands of distinct CDR3 sequences listed, approximately 59% were seen once. Findings and caveats of the study: Greater diversity and more naive CD4+ cells were seen in long-lived donors than in aged donors.

This sequence joins TRBV20-1 and TRBJ1-4; D gene uncertain. The sequenced sample consisted of blood. The sequence came from a young man in good health. The CDR3: CSARDLTRNNEKLFF. As DNA, the CDR3 is TGCAGTGCTAGAGATTTAACGAGGAATAATGAAAAACTGTTTTTT.